The following is a TCR beta chain sequence with its context. Its specificity is not known. The CDR3 length is 11 residues. V lost 4 bases to trimming and J lost 5 bases, with 5 bases between them. Per the germline V gene, CDR1 is SGHRS and CDR2 is YFSETQ. The repertoire was sequenced with immunoSEQ multiplex PCR; TCRdb's copy has only in-frame clones and lacks some. The table has about 200,000 clones, approximately 92% seen once; the top ten hold 1% to 1.5%. These data originate in a study of T cell responses to AZD1222 COVID-19 vaccine. Across the study: The analysis combined second doses at about 4 or about 12 weeks. Study-level findings and limits: Distributed over spike, vaccine-associated CD4 TCRs predominated at 160-218 and 743-854. Without day 14 samples, only post-peak T cell repertoires were studied. Unmutated regions of variants are reportedly targeted by nearly half of spike-specific TCRs.

The TCR was taken from an adult in good health. The input for sequencing was peripheral blood, taken on day 0 of AZD1222 vaccination. V gene TRBV5-1 combines with J gene TRBJ2-3; D is unclear. The CDR3 reads CASSDRDTQYF. CDR3 nucleotide sequence: TGCGCCAGCAGCGACCGAGATACGCAGTATTTT.